The clone carrying this T cell receptor beta chain was counted a few times. The antigen is unknown. The source of the sample is a study of T cells in localized non-small cell lung cancer. Study outcomes and limitations: Among the top 100 tumor clones, a median approximately 60 appeared in adjacent lung.

The CDR3 extends over 14 amino acids. V lost 6 bases, J lost 0 bases, and 9 bases lay in between. The germline V gene encodes CDR1 KGHSY and CDR2 FQNENV. Using immunoSEQ multiplex PCR, the repertoire was profiled, and TCRdb retains in-frame clones only, with some absent. The table has over 15,000 clones, around 87% seen once; the top ten hold 25% to 30%. The receptor was derived from a male donor aged 60 or over with stage II lung adenocarcinoma. This chain uses TRBV16 with TRBJ2-1; D unresolved. Sequenced material: peripheral blood mononuclear cells, taken before any cancer treatment. The CDR3 DNA reads TGTGCCAGCAGGAGTGCTGGCTCCTACAATGAGCAGTTCTTC. Translated: CASRSAGSYNEQFF.